Listed below are T cell receptor beta chains from one sample, sequenced in a study of control samples from healthy donors and cancer patients. Profiled with immunoSEQ multiplex PCR; TCRdb holds only in-frame clones, not every one. The sample holds around 130,000 clones, about 87% seen once. Sequencing was performed on blood. These receptors all come from a man aged 30 to 39 in good health. Both conserved end residues are part of each CDR3. D genes are given only for firm matches. The size entry is marked missing in some rows and otherwise reads once, few, many or a size class.

>-|TRBJ1-1|-|TRBV29-1
CSVPGLGTEAFF
TGCAGCGTTCCCGGCTTGGGCACTGAAGCTTTCTTT
>TRBD1|TRBJ1-6|-|TRBV6-5
CASRPTGDYTSPLHF
TGTGCCAGCCGACCGACAGGGGATTATACGTCACCCCTCCACTTT
>-|TRBJ1-4|-|TRBV6-5
CASTPTGQTNEKLFF
TGTGCCAGCACCCCAACAGGTCAAACGAATGAAAAACTGTTTTTT
>TRBD2|TRBJ2-1|-|TRBV11-2
CASSGIAGGSYNEQFF
TGTGCCAGCAGCGGAATAGCGGGGGGGTCTTACAATGAGCAGTTCTTC
>-|TRBJ2-7|-|TRBV5-8
CASSLMGAYEQYF
TGTGCCAGCAGCTTGATGGGGGCGTACGAGCAGTACTTC
>TRBD2|TRBJ2-1|-|TRBV29-1
CSAGTTSYNEQFF
TGCAGTGCCGGGACTACCTCCTACAATGAGCAGTTCTTC
>-|TRBJ2-1|-|TRBV9
CASSALGGQSHGNEQFF
TGTGCCAGCAGTGCATTAGGGGGGCAAAGCCACGGGAATGAGCAGTTCTTC
>-|TRBJ1-5|-|TRBV30
CAWSASGFRRGASGGSGNQPQHF
TGTGCCTGGAGTGCGTCGGGCTTTCGAAGGGGCGCGAGTGGGGGTTCTGGAAATCAGCCCCAGCATTTT
>TRBD1|TRBJ2-7|-|TRBV5-1
CASSGTGVSYEQYF
TGCGCCAGCAGCGGGACAGGGGTTTCCTACGAGCAGTACTTC
>TRBD1|TRBJ1-1|-|TRBV7-9
CASSLDRGNTEAFF
TGTGCCAGCAGCTTGGACAGGGGGAATACTGAAGCTTTCTTT
>-|TRBJ2-6|-|TRBV29-1
CSAVVSGANVLTF
TGCAGCGCGGTTGTCTCTGGGGCCAACGTCCTGACTTTC
>TRBD1|TRBJ1-2|-|TRBV4-1
CASSQEGQGRSNYGYTF
TGCGCCAGCAGCCAAGAGGGACAGGGGAGATCTAACTATGGCTACACCTTC
>TRBD1|TRBJ2-6|once|TRBV10-3
CAIGTVGGANVLTF
TGTGCCATCGGGACAGTCGGAGGGGCCAACGTCCTGACTTTC
>TRBD1|TRBJ1-4|-|TRBV2
CASSEAARGREKLFF
TGTGCCAGCAGTGAAGCGGCTAGGGGGCGGGAAAAACTGTTTTTT
>-|TRBJ1-1|once|TRBV2
CASTINPESLKAFF
TGTGCCAGCACAATCAACCCCGAATCCCTCAAAGCTTTCTTT
>-|TRBJ2-3|-|TRBV30
CAWSDLGGTDTQYF
TGTGCCTGGAGTGATTTAGGGGGCACAGATACGCAGTATTTT
>-|TRBJ1-1|-|TRBV5-1
CASSALGGNTEAFF
TGCGCCAGCAGCGCCCTCGGAGGGAACACTGAAGCTTTCTTT
>TRBD1|TRBJ2-7|-|TRBV29-1
CSVGDRSYGGQYF
TGCAGCGTTGGGGACAGATCCTACGGTGGGCAGTACTTC
>-|TRBJ2-7|-|TRBV9
CASSVALGVSSYEQYF
TGTGCCAGCAGCGTAGCTCTCGGGGTGAGCTCCTACGAGCAGTACTTC
>-|TRBJ1-3|-|TRBV6-5
CASSYSQGTGNTIYF
TGTGCCAGCAGTTACTCGCAAGGTACTGGAAACACCATATATTTT
>-|TRBJ2-2|-|TRBV3-1/TRBV3-2
CASSPTGSTGELFF
TGTGCCAGCAGCCCTACAGGGAGCACCGGGGAGCTGTTTTTT
>TRBD1|TRBJ1-1|few|TRBV6-5
CASSFTDRGTEAFF
TGTGCCAGCAGTTTCACGGACAGGGGCACTGAAGCTTTCTTT
>-|TRBJ1-2|-|TRBV6-5
CASLKGGQVNYGYTF
TGTGCCAGCCTAAAAGGGGGGCAGGTTAATTATGGCTACACCTTC
>-|TRBJ1-2|once|TRBV6-1
CASSENGDYGYTF
TGTGCCAGCAGTGAAAATGGGGACTATGGCTACACCTTC
>-|TRBJ1-4|-|TRBV3-1/TRBV3-2
CASSQPRDRSEKLFF
TGTGCCAGCAGCCAACCGAGGGACCGTAGTGAAAAACTGTTTTTT
>-|TRBJ1-5|-|TRBV19
CASSQDGRNPQHF
TGTGCCAGTAGTCAGGACGGCCGCAATCCCCAGCATTTT
>-|TRBJ1-5|-|TRBV5-1
CASSLQGREPQHF
TGCGCCAGCAGCTTGCAAGGAAGGGAGCCCCAGCATTTT
>-|TRBJ1-2|-|TRBV3-1/TRBV3-2
CASSQDLAGNEGYTF
TGTGCCAGCAGCCAAGATCTGGCGGGGAATGAAGGCTACACCTTC
>-|TRBJ1-4|-|TRBV4-2
CASSQEKQGGWQKLFF
TGTGCCAGCAGCCAAGAGAAGCAAGGGGGATGGCAAAAACTGTTTTTT
>-|TRBJ2-2|-|TRBV7-3
CASSFGGTSNTGELFF
TGTGCCAGCAGCTTTGGGGGGACATCGAACACCGGGGAGCTGTTTTTT
>-|TRBJ1-5|once|TRBV7-9
CASSSGGPQHF
TGTGCCAGCAGCTCGGGGGGGCCCCAGCATTTT
>TRBD1|TRBJ1-2|once|TRBV7-8
CASSKGAEIYGYTF
TGTGCCAGCAGCAAGGGGGCCGAGATCTATGGCTACACCTTC
>TRBD2|TRBJ2-1|-|TRBV11-2
CASSSFSGGYGNEQFF
TGTGCCAGCAGCTCTTTTAGCGGGGGGTATGGGAATGAGCAGTTCTTC
>-|TRBJ1-6|-|TRBV11-2
CASSGNSPLHF
TGTGCCAGCAGCGGCAATTCACCCCTCCACTTT
>TRBD1|TRBJ1-5|-|TRBV7-6
CASSPGTVLFSNQPQHF
TGTGCCAGCAGTCCTGGGACAGTCCTCTTTAGCAATCAGCCCCAGCATTTT
>TRBD1|TRBJ1-1|-|TRBV5-1
CASSPGTGRTEAFF
TGCGCCAGCAGCCCCGGGACAGGTAGGACTGAAGCTTTCTTT
>-|TRBJ1-1|once|TRBV10-3
CAITLQEQSTEAFF
TGTGCCATCACCCTCCAGGAGCAAAGCACTGAAGCTTTCTTT
>-|TRBJ1-1|-|TRBV18
CASSPEKAFF
TGTGCCAGCTCACCAGAAAAAGCTTTCTTT